The subject of this entry is one T cell receptor beta chain. The data stem from a study of blood T cell repertoires in COVID-19. About the research overall: T cells, B-cell-depleted T cells, or PBMCs provided the cDNA or gDNA that served as material.

This CDR3 spans 14 amino acids. J was trimmed by 13 bases and V by 4 bases; bases with no gene match: 10. Germline loops: CDR1 WNHNN, CDR2 SYGVQD (reference sequence). Seattle patients were enrolled during active infection and followed longitudinally. In the authors' methods: Reference gene primer amplification gave estimated nucleated cell counts. TCRdb's table, derived via immunoSEQ multiplex PCR, lists solely in-frame clones and lacks some. Clone size and V and J calls were adopted from that table, with D and trimming inferred from the DNA. The sample has 150,000 to 200,000 clones, approximately 80% seen once.

The chain is built from TRBV10-1 and TRBJ1-6; 7 positions agree with TRBD1. This receptor was identified in a woman in her 70s with COVID-19, enrolled during active disease. Sequences were obtained from peripheral blood. The CDR3 DNA reads as TGCGCCAGCAGTGCCGGGACAGCTGAATCGCCCCTCCACTTT. Encoded protein: CASSAGTAESPLHF.